The rows below give T cell receptor beta chains drawn from one sample of a study of blood T cell repertoires in COVID-19. Generated by immunoSEQ multiplex PCR, the TCRdb table keeps only in-frame clones and is missing some. The repertoire has roughly 250,000 clones, approximately 86% of them found once; the top ten carry around a tenth. Sequencing input: peripheral blood. These receptors all stem from a man in his forties or fifties who had recovered from COVID-19. Both conserved end residues are part of each CDR3.

CASSAPVGGGTGQFF	TRBJ2-1	TRBV9
CASSGVAGGRNEQFF	TRBJ2-1	TRBV9
CASSPGLVHRGDNEQFF	TRBJ2-1	TRBV27
CASSMEGVRGYGYTF	TRBJ1-2	TRBV19
CASSDEGLAGGYEQYF	TRBJ2-7	TRBV5-1
CASSRDNSNQPQHF	TRBJ1-5	TRBV6-2/TRBV6-3
CTSSHGQLTPLHF	TRBJ1-6	TRBV1
CASSFLVSSPTNTEAFF	TRBJ1-1	TRBV6-2/TRBV6-3
CASSPRDRGRHEQYF	TRBJ2-7	TRBV7-2
CASRHNDNEQFF	TRBJ2-1	TRBV5-1
CASSRILAGTDTQYF	TRBJ2-3	TRBV4-3
CASSLRQGDNEQFF	TRBJ2-1	TRBV9
CASSDTGQGSPLHF	TRBJ1-6	TRBV25-1
CASSLGLAGTPRETQYF	TRBJ2-5	TRBV6-2/TRBV6-3
CASSTGQSRANYGYTF	TRBJ1-2	TRBV5-4
CASRPLARVTGELFF	TRBJ2-2	TRBV19
CASSLMGREVHEQYF	TRBJ2-7	TRBV7-2
CASSLEAAGGSLGTDTQYF	TRBJ2-3	TRBV5-5
CASSSYTAGRETQYF	TRBJ2-5	TRBV7-9
CASSPTGGGGAETQYF	TRBJ2-5	TRBV18
CASALASASTDTQYF	TRBJ2-3	TRBV7-8
CATQLATGASYEQYF	TRBJ2-7	TRBV19
CASSYSDRVRGDTQYF	TRBJ2-3	TRBV6-2/TRBV6-3
CASKLAAPGETQYF	TRBJ2-5	TRBV6-5
CASSQDEGVAHNEQFF	TRBJ2-1	TRBV3-1/TRBV3-2
CASSAKLDHRTGELFF	TRBJ2-2	TRBV21-1
CASQTRDRTRLEQFF	TRBJ2-1	TRBV27
CASSSQGRGSYEQYF	TRBJ2-7	TRBV3-1/TRBV3-2
CASSLGGSSNYGYTF	TRBJ1-2	TRBV7-6
CASSIGGRLAKNIQYF	TRBJ2-4	TRBV19
CASSTGQGQYNEQFF	TRBJ2-1	TRBV19